This TCR beta chain derives from a study of memory CD4+ T cells and cytomegalovirus serostatus. Concerning this clone itself: Its antigen is not known.

The protocol was immunoSEQ multiplex PCR, while the TCRdb copy is restricted to in-frame clones and leaves out a portion. This table holds tens of thousands of clones, approximately 71% found once. Overall study results and limits: Repertoires predicted CMV serostatus with median bootstrapped AUC of approximately 0.94.

Trimming cost V 7 bases and J 4 bases, with 13 bases left between them. Germline V gene sequence: CDR1 MNHEY, CDR2 SVGAGI. The CDR3 totals 13 residues. Single viable CD3+CD4+CD8-CD45RO+ cells were sorted as the memory CD4+ T cells. CMV serostatus came from serum IgG against pp150, pp28, p38, p52. Total CD4+ T cells were enriched by CD4 positive selection. The clonotype was recovered from an adult in good health and CMV-seronegative. The sequenced sample consisted of memory CD4+ T cells from blood. The chain couples TRBV6-5 to TRBJ1-2; possible D gene TRBD1, 5 bases. The CDR3 DNA reads as TGTGCCAGCAAAAAGGGGTCTTCCTATGGCTACACCTTC. This sequence encodes CASKKGSSYGYTF.